This T cell receptor beta chain was retrieved from a study of blood T cell repertoires in COVID-19. Study background: Italy, Spain and the United States were the sources of the convalescent and acute COVID-19 samples. Sample material is recorded as cDNA or gDNA derived from T cells, B-cell-depleted T cells, or PBMCs.

Authors' data handling: Amplifying reference gene primers gave estimates of nucleated cell counts. Profiling relied on immunoSEQ multiplex PCR, and the TCRdb table lists in-frame clones only, not all of them. From that table come the V and J calls and clone size; the DNA was used to work out D and trimming. Of about 210,000 clones in the sample, 80% to 90% are singletons; the top ten hold approximately 0.69%. Germline assignment: CDR1 SGDLS and CDR2 YYNGEE. The CDR3 is 16 residues long. The germline V and J ends were trimmed by 2 bases and 3 bases, with 17 bases remaining between them. The material sequenced was peripheral blood. The chain uses TRBV9 and TRBJ1-2, with a possible D match to TRBD1 (6 bases). This TCR was sampled from a man between 35 and 55 years old with acute or convalescent COVID-19. In nucleotides, the CDR3 is TGTGCCAGCAGCGTCCCGAATTCCAGGGGTTACTATGGCTACACCTTC. Protein: CASSVPNSRGYYGYTF.